This TCR beta chain was sequenced in a study of cytomegalovirus exposure and HLA in healthy donors. Study-level information: The use of the same platform for the approximately 130 validation repertoires and the approximately 730 first-cohort repertoires was reported by a later analysis.

As regards this clone: Antigen: not known.

Unmatched junction bases numbered 8, after V lost 3 bases and J lost 6 bases. Germline V gene lookup returns CDR1 LNHDA and CDR2 SQIVND (reference sequence). The length of the CDR3 is 15 residues. The protocol was immunoSEQ multiplex PCR, while the TCRdb copy is restricted to in-frame clones and leaves out a portion. Among 110,000 to 150,000 clones listed, approximately 90% were seen once. Study-wide results and caveats: Researchers catalogued 160 or so TCR beta chains as cytomegalovirus-associated. Cytomegalovirus status was reportedly diagnosed by the classifier with high sensitivity and specificity. Rare sequences made up most TCRs, while some public TCRs were found in many donors.

This clonotype was sampled from a man younger than 35 in good health and CMV-seronegative. V and J are TRBV19 and TRBJ2-3, with 8 nucleotides matching TRBD1. The sample consisted of PBMCs. In DNA, the CDR3 is TGTGCCAGTAGTATCACCGGGACAGGAGATGATACGCAGTATTTT. It yields the protein CASSITGTGDDTQYF.